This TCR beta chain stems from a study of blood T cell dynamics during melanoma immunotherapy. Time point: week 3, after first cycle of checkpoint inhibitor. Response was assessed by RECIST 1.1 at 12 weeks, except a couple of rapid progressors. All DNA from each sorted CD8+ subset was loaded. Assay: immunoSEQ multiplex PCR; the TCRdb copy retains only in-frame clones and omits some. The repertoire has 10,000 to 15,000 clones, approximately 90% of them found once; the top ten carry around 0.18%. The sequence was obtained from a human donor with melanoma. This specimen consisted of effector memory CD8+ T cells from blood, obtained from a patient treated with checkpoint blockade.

The CDR3 DNA reads as TGTGCCAGCAGTTTACTCCATGACAGGGATGGGCGTGAGACCCAGTACTTC. Protein product: CASSLLHDRDGRETQYF. The chain links TRBV27 to TRBJ2-5; 7 nucleotides align to TRBD1. The CDR3 is made up of 17 amino acids. The J segment lost 5 bases and the V segment lost 2 bases, leaving 14 bases of the junction unmatched. In germline, CDR1 is MNHEY, CDR2 SMNVEV (reference sequence).